This T cell receptor (beta chain) was obtained from a study of CD8 T cells in Susac syndrome. Broader study findings: A relatively small number of individuals underwent TCR sequencing and HLA analysis.

RNA totalling about 0.45 to 1 ug underwent reverse transcription with random hexamers. The TCR beta CDR3 was amplified by immunoSEQ multiplex PCR across 54 Vbeta, 13 Jbeta. MiXCR, applied by TCRdb to the immunoSEQ multiplex PCR reads, yields one record per CDR3 protein. The sample carries 140,000 to 150,000 distinct CDR3 sequences, 85% to 95% recorded once. Germline CDR1 SQVTM, CDR2 ANQGSEA. V was clipped by 3 bases and J by 0 bases, with 18 bases between them. This CDR3 contains 17 residues. A note on this clonotype: The target antigen is unknown.

FACS was used to enrich TEMRA cells, whereas the CD8+ and CD4+ T cells were obtained by negative isolation. The TCR originated in a human donor with multiple sclerosis. V gene TRBV29-1 combines with J gene TRBJ1-3; a weak D match, TRBD1 (6 bases). Sequencing used CD4+ T cells from PBMCs. DNA of the CDR3: TGCAGCGTTGACGGAAACTTACAGGGATACTCTGGAAACACCATATATTTT. Translated, it gives CSVDGNLQGYSGNTIYF.